Detailed here is one T cell receptor beta chain. What it recognizes is unknown. These data come from a study of beta chain features in type 1 diabetes. Study-wide results and caveats: Any HLA-type effect on TCRB rearrangement remained unresolved here.

Investigators reverse transcribed all isolated RNA, so they sequenced expressed TCRB transcripts. This table comes from immunoSEQ multiplex PCR, and its TCRdb copy is limited to in-frame clones, with some not included. This sample has approximately 380,000 clones, with about 16% found just once. V lost 3 bases to trimming and J lost 5 bases, with 17 bases between them. CDR1 is MNHEY and CDR2 is SMNVEV in the germline V gene (reference sequence). This CDR3 region has 15 residues. The chain joins TRBV27 to TRBJ2-7; TRBD1 is a possible D gene (6 bases). This TCR was recovered from a young woman in good health. The source material was naive CD4+ T cells from blood. CDR3 in DNA: TGTGCCAGCAGTTTTGTTGGCCAGGGGTGGGACGAGCAGTACTTC. It translates to CASSFVGQGWDEQYF.